The 25 T cell receptor beta chains reported below all come from one sample, sequenced in a study of radiotherapy plus CTLA-4 blockade in lung cancer listed by TCRdb under 2018. The library was built by means of the immunoSEQ multiplex PCR assay. TCRdb took over this immuneACCESS table, retaining in-frame rearrangements with V and J assigned. Such tables are incomplete; in checked studies, under half of the missing clones stem from an unresolved V gene, and the remainder is unexplained. The sample data list about 50,000 clones, and about four fifths of these were observed just once. Around 4.9% of the sample belongs to the ten largest clones. The material was peripheral blood, obtained from a patient treated with radiotherapy plus ipilimumab. Receptors were obtained from a human donor with non-small cell lung cancer whose response to radiotherapy plus ipilimumab could not be evaluated.

The CDR3 protein is CASRLWWRESTEAFF. CDR3 nucleotides: TGTGCCAGCAGATTGTGGTGGAGGGAATCAACTGAAGCTTTCTTT. V gene TRBV5-4 combines with J gene TRBJ1-1; D uncertain. This CDR3 comprises 15 residues. Germline CDR1 SGHNT, CDR2 YYREEE (reference sequence). Deletions cut 5 bases from V and 5 bases from J, with 19 bases between.

This clone was detected only a few times. The chain recombines TRBV29-1 with TRBJ2-3, with TRBD1 as a possible D gene (6 bases). Germline lookup yields CDR1 SQVTM and CDR2 ANQGSEA. The V gene lost 5 bases and the J gene lost 2 bases, with 17 bases spanning the gap. The CDR3 loop spans 15 amino acids. CDR3 residues: CSVPDRPILTDTQYF. In DNA form, the CDR3 reads TGCAGCGTTCCGGACAGACCTATCCTCACAGATACGCAGTATTTT.

The rearrangement links TRBV7-2 to TRBJ2-3; no clear D gene. The V gene's germline CDR1 is SGHTA and CDR2 FQGNSA. The V end was cut by 3 bases, the J end by 0 bases, with 4 bases between. The CDR3 consists of 13 residues. CDR3 bases: TGTGCCAGCAGCTTTCCTAGCACAGATACGCAGTATTTT. Translating gives CASSFPSTDTQYF.

The gene calls are TRBV6-4 and TRBJ2-2; perhaps TRBD2 as D (6 bases). This CDR3 has 16 amino acids. In germline, CDR1 is MRHNA, CDR2 SNTAGT. Between the trimmed V and J ends, which lost 0 bases and 0 bases, there was a span of 8 bases. The CDR3 DNA is TGTGCCAGCAGTGACTCGGGCGGGGCGAACACCGGGGAGCTGTTTTTT. The encoded protein is CASSDSGGANTGELFF.

This chain links TRBV28 with TRBJ1-5, with no clear D. The CDR3 length is 13 residues. Per germline, CDR1 MDHEN and CDR2 SYDVKM. Deletions cut 6 bases from V and 6 bases from J, with 12 bases between. For the CDR3, the DNA is TGTGCCAGCAGACCCGGAGAGGGTCAGCCCCAGCATTTT. This sequence encodes CASRPGEGQPQHF. The variable domain in full, completed from reference TRBV28 and TRBJ1-5, reads DVKVTQSSRYLVKRTGEKVFLECVQDMDHENMFWYRQDPGLGLRLIYFSYDVKMKEKGDIPEGYSVSREKKERFSLILESASTNQTSMYLCASRPGEGQPQHFGDGTRLSIL.

V is TRBV29-1 and J is TRBJ1-1; D is unresolved. This CDR3 region has 11 residues. CDR1 is SQVTM, CDR2 ANQGSEA, per germline. V was cut by 6 bases and J by 5 bases, with 10 bases left in between. The CDR3 DNA is TGCAGCGTGGAGGCATGGACTGAAGCTTTCTTT. Translating gives CSVEAWTEAFF.

This clone was counted only a few times. The chain uses TRBV27 and TRBJ2-1, with unresolved D. V lost 2 bases and J 3 bases, leaving 17 bases between the germline ends. The CDR3 extends over 17 amino acids. Germline-derived CDR1 and CDR2 are MNHEY and SMNVEV (reference sequence). CDR3 sequence (DNA): TGTGCCAGCAGTTTAAGCCCCATGACTGGCATCTACAATGAGCAGTTCTTC. Translated, it gives CASSLSPMTGIYNEQFF.

The rearrangement links TRBV2 to TRBJ2-1; perhaps TRBD2 as D (7 bases). From germline, CDR1 is SNHLY and CDR2 FYNNEI. The CDR3 runs 14 residues. The V end lost 7 bases, the J end lost 6 bases, and 16 bases lay between the germline ends. CDR3 bases: TGTGCCAGCAAGTACGGGGAGGGGGGCAATGAGCAGTTCTTC. Its protein product is CASKYGEGGNEQFF.

The chain has TRBV9 and TRBJ2-6; D uncertain. The CDR3 is 16 residues long. Trimming pared 0 bases from V and 10 bases from J, leaving 17 bases between. Germline values: CDR1 SGDLS, CDR2 YYNGEE. The CDR3 DNA reads TGTGCCAGCAGCGTAGGGCAGGTCTGGGCCCTTAACGTCCTGACTTTC. Protein: CASSVGQVWALNVLTF.

The rearrangement joins TRBV19 to TRBJ2-5; TRBD2 might be the D (5 bases). CDR1 and CDR2 (germline): LNHDA, SQIVND (reference sequence). Trimming removed 4 bases from V and 11 bases from J, with 20 bases in between. CDR3 length equals 14 residues. This CDR3 reads CASSTRGGYVEQYF. The CDR3 DNA follows: TGTGCCAGTAGTACCCGTGGCGGGTACGTAGAGCAGTACTTC.

The J gene is TRBJ2-1, the V gene TRBV29-1; D remains ambiguous. Germline CDR1 and CDR2: SQVTM and ANQGSEA. The length of the CDR3 is 12 residues. V lost 6 bases, J lost 4 bases, and 10 bases lay in between. CDR3 amino acids: CSVGLGYNEQFF. Written as DNA, the CDR3 is TGCAGCGTGGGTCTAGGATACAATGAGCAGTTCTTC.

Details on this clone: This specimen includes other DNA sequences encoding the same CDR3. The rearrangement uses TRBV28 and TRBJ2-7; the match to TRBD1 covers 10 bases. With 5 bases clipped from V and 4 bases from J, the junction kept 5 bases outside the gene matches. The germline CDR1 and CDR2 sequences are MDHEN and SYDVKM. This CDR3 has 14 amino acids. The chain's CDR3 is CASSRTGGKYEQYF. CDR3 in DNA: TGTGCCAGCAGTCGGACAGGGGGAAAGTACGAGCAGTACTTC.

The chain uses TRBV28 and TRBJ1-2; 7 nucleotides agree with TRBD1. This CDR3 contains 16 residues. CDR1 and CDR2 from the germline V gene are MDHEN and SYDVKM. V lost 7 bases to trimming and J lost 3 bases; unmatched junction nucleotides: 14. The CDR3 DNA follows: TGTGCCAGCACTACTTGGTTCGAGGGGGCTCACTATGGCTACACCTTC. It yields the protein CASTTWFEGAHYGYTF.

The DNA for the CDR3 is TGTGCCAGCAGCCTTCTGACAGCTAACACTGAAGCTTTCTTT. It codes for CASSLLTANTEAFF. The gene calls are TRBV7-2 and TRBJ1-1; possibly TRBD1 for D (5 bases). The V end was cut by 5 bases, the J end by 2 bases, with 12 bases between. Germline CDR1 and CDR2: SGHTA and FQGNSA. This CDR3 is built from 14 residues.

The CDR3 DNA sequence: TGCAGCGTTGGGGGAAGAGGGAGGACTGAAGCTTTCTTT. Translating it yields CSVGGRGRTEAFF. The rearrangement uses TRBV29-1 and TRBJ1-1, with no clear D. The V end lost 4 bases, the J end lost 5 bases, and 14 bases lay between the germline ends. The CDR3 is 13 amino acids. From germline, CDR1 is SQVTM and CDR2 ANQGSEA.

J is TRBJ1-3 and V is TRBV11-1, with D maybe TRBD1 (5 bases). The germline CDR1 and CDR2 sequences are SGHAT and FQDESV (reference sequence). The CDR3 totals 16 residues. Deletions cut 2 bases from V and 0 bases from J, with 11 bases between. CDR3 in DNA: TGTGCCAGCAGCTTATACGGGGGGAACTCTGGAAACACCATATATTTT. It translates to CASSLYGGNSGNTIYF. Full variable domain (outside the CDR3, taken from reference TRBV11-1 and TRBJ1-3): EAEVAQSPRYKITEKSQAVAFWCDPISGHATLYWYRQILGQGPELLVQFQDESVVDDSQLPKDRFSAERLKGVDSTLKIQPAELGDSAMYLCASSLYGGNSGNTIYFGEGSWLTVV.

The chain couples TRBV29-1 to TRBJ2-2; 7 positions match TRBD2. Germline V gene sequence: CDR1 SQVTM, CDR2 ANQGSEA. V trimming: 7 bases; J trimming: 2 bases; junction bases outside the gene matches: 4. This CDR3 is built from 13 residues. The CDR3 spells CSARGDNTGELFF. CDR3 sequence (DNA): TGCAGCGCCCGGGGGGACAACACCGGGGAGCTGTTTTTT.

This chain connects TRBV7-8 to TRBJ2-7; 13 nucleotides agree with TRBD2. V shed 4 bases, J shed 5 bases, and the junction held 11 bases outside the gene matches. The CDR3 covers 17 residues. Germline CDR1 SGHVS, CDR2 FQNEAQ. The CDR3 DNA sequence: TGTGCCAGCAGCTCCGGACTAGCGGGAGTTTTATTCCACGAGCAGTACTTC. This sequence encodes CASSSGLAGVLFHEQYF.

The rearrangement joins TRBV5-1 to TRBJ1-3; weak D call: TRBD1 (5 bases). CDR3 length: 18 amino acids. V lost 0 bases, J lost 0 bases, and 16 bases lay in between. Per germline, CDR1 SGHRS and CDR2 YFSETQ. CDR3 sequence reads: CASSLAPAGTYSGNTIYF. The CDR3 DNA follows: TGCGCCAGCAGCTTGGCCCCCGCCGGGACTTACTCTGGAAACACCATATATTTT.

The chain combines TRBV29-1 with TRBJ2-5; D call uncertain. The CDR3 has 10 amino acids. Germline CDR1 SQVTM, CDR2 ANQGSEA. With 5 bases removed from V and 2 bases from J, the gap between germline ends came to 3 bases. CDR3 residues: CSVQQETQYF. The CDR3 DNA sequence: TGCAGCGTTCAACAAGAGACCCAGTACTTC. The variable domain in full, with the rest retrieved from reference TRBV29-1 and TRBJ2-5, is SAVISQKPSRDICQRGTSLTIQCQVDSQVTMMFWYRQQPGQSLTLIATANQGSEATYESGFVIDKFPISRPNLTFSTLTVSNMSPEDSSIYLCSVQQETQYFGPGTRLLVL.

This chain joins TRBV19 and TRBJ1-1, with a possible D match to TRBD1 (6 bases). Between the trimmed V and J ends, which lost 4 bases and 0 bases, there was a span of 18 bases. Germline loops: CDR1 LNHDA, CDR2 SQIVND (reference sequence). The CDR3 runs 17 residues. This CDR3 reads CASSTLWTVRMNTEAFF. As DNA, the CDR3 is TGTGCCAGTAGTACATTATGGACAGTGAGGATGAACACTGAAGCTTTCTTT. The full variable domain, with the rest looked up from reference TRBV19 and TRBJ1-1, is DGGITQSPKYLFRKEGQNVTLSCEQNLNHDAMYWYRQDPGQGLRLIYYSQIVNDFQKGDIAEGYSVSREKKESFPLTVTSAQKNPTAFYLCASSTLWTVRMNTEAFFGQGTRLTVV.

The chain joins TRBV11-3 to TRBJ2-1; weak D call: TRBD1 (6 bases). Trimming removed 5 bases at V and 2 bases at J, with 19 bases between. Germline CDR1 SGHNT, CDR2 YENEEA. The CDR3 sequence is 17 residues long. The CDR3 is CASSREGLGAAYNEQFF. In nucleotides, the CDR3 is TGTGCCAGCAGCCGAGAGGGCCTGGGGGCGGCCTACAATGAGCAGTTCTTC.

V gene TRBV4-2 combines with J gene TRBJ1-3; weak D call: TRBD1 (5 bases). Trimming pared 1 base from V and 4 bases from J, leaving 17 bases between. Looked up from germline, CDR1 is LGHNA and CDR2 is YNFKEQ. The CDR3 consists of 17 residues. CDR3 residues: CASSQVETVLTGNTIYF. The CDR3 DNA is TGTGCCAGCAGCCAAGTCGAGACAGTACTAACGGGAAACACCATATATTTT.

This clone was observed once. The chain joins TRBV7-2 to TRBJ2-4, with 9 bases matching TRBD2. The CDR3 contains 17 residues. Germline V CDR1 and CDR2: SGHTA, FQGNSA. J was trimmed by 0 bases and V by 4 bases; bases with no gene match: 7. The CDR3 region is CASSSIAGVRAKNIQYF. The CDR3 DNA reads as TGTGCCAGCAGCTCTATAGCGGGAGTACGAGCCAAAAACATTCAGTACTTC.

The genes are TRBV28 and TRBJ2-2; a weak D match, TRBD1 (6 bases). V shed 5 bases and J shed 4 bases, with 14 bases lying between them. The germline gives CDR1 MDHEN, CDR2 SYDVKM. The CDR3 is 15 residues long. The CDR3 DNA follows: TGTGCCAGCAGTCAGTTACAGGGCGGCACCGGGGAGCTGTTTTTT. Translation: CASSQLQGGTGELFF. Drawing the rest from reference TRBV28 and TRBJ2-2, the complete variable domain is DVKVTQSSRYLVKRTGEKVFLECVQDMDHENMFWYRQDPGLGLRLIYFSYDVKMKEKGDIPEGYSVSREKKERFSLILESASTNQTSMYLCASSQLQGGTGELFFGEGSRLTVL.